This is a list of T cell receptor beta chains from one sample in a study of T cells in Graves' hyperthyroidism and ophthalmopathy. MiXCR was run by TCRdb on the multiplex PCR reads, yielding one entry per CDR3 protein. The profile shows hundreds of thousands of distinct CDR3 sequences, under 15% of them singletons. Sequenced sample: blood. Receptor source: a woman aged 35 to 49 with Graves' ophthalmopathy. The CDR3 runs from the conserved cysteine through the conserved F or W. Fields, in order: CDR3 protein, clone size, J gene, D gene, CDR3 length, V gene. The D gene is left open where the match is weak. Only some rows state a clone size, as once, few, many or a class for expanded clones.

cdr3_aa: CASTDGDRAHEQYF
clone_size: .
j_call: TRBJ2-7
d_call: TRBD1
cdr3_length: 14
v_call: TRBV6-2/TRBV6-3

cdr3_aa: CASRSPGQDNSPLHF
clone_size: .
j_call: TRBJ1-6
d_call: TRBD1
cdr3_length: 15
v_call: TRBV9

cdr3_aa: CATRGGGFTGELFF
clone_size: .
j_call: TRBJ2-2
d_call: .
cdr3_length: 14
v_call: TRBV24-1

cdr3_aa: CASSDSREDTGELFF
clone_size: many
j_call: TRBJ2-2
d_call: .
cdr3_length: 15
v_call: TRBV6-4

cdr3_aa: CASSEQGASGGYTF
clone_size: many
j_call: TRBJ1-2
d_call: TRBD1
cdr3_length: 14
v_call: TRBV28

cdr3_aa: CASSYGVGNTEAFF
clone_size: many
j_call: TRBJ1-1
d_call: .
cdr3_length: 14
v_call: TRBV2

cdr3_aa: CASSGVAGRGDEQYF
clone_size: many
j_call: TRBJ2-7
d_call: TRBD2
cdr3_length: 15
v_call: TRBV6-1

cdr3_aa: CASSYTRGAPAGIFYEQYF
clone_size: .
j_call: TRBJ2-7
d_call: .
cdr3_length: 19
v_call: TRBV6-2/TRBV6-3

cdr3_aa: CASRTTGFTEAFF
clone_size: .
j_call: TRBJ1-1
d_call: .
cdr3_length: 13
v_call: TRBV6-1

cdr3_aa: CASRAGFSSQPQHF
clone_size: many
j_call: TRBJ1-5
d_call: .
cdr3_length: 14
v_call: TRBV12-3/TRBV12-4

cdr3_aa: CATQGGGAGSPLHF
clone_size: many
j_call: TRBJ1-6
d_call: .
cdr3_length: 14
v_call: TRBV6-5

cdr3_aa: CAWVKVGVSTEAFF
clone_size: many
j_call: TRBJ1-1
d_call: .
cdr3_length: 14
v_call: TRBV30

cdr3_aa: CASTPAYQETQYF
clone_size: few
j_call: TRBJ2-5
d_call: .
cdr3_length: 13
v_call: TRBV12-3/TRBV12-4

cdr3_aa: CASRLTSAYEQYF
clone_size: many
j_call: TRBJ2-7
d_call: .
cdr3_length: 13
v_call: TRBV6-2/TRBV6-3

cdr3_aa: CASRTSGENTGELFF
clone_size: many
j_call: TRBJ2-2
d_call: TRBD2
cdr3_length: 15
v_call: TRBV12-3/TRBV12-4

cdr3_aa: CASSIQGLNTGELFF
clone_size: .
j_call: TRBJ2-2
d_call: .
cdr3_length: 15
v_call: TRBV19

cdr3_aa: CASNSVGTEAFF
clone_size: few
j_call: TRBJ1-1
d_call: .
cdr3_length: 12
v_call: TRBV6-5

cdr3_aa: CASSLLSVNTEAFF
clone_size: .
j_call: TRBJ1-1
d_call: .
cdr3_length: 14
v_call: TRBV28

cdr3_aa: CASSYSEGLDGYTF
clone_size: once
j_call: TRBJ1-2
d_call: .
cdr3_length: 14
v_call: TRBV6-2/TRBV6-3

cdr3_aa: CSARGFLDSSAKNIQYF
clone_size: .
j_call: TRBJ2-4
d_call: .
cdr3_length: 17
v_call: TRBV20-1

cdr3_aa: CASSPGARQPQHF
clone_size: many
j_call: TRBJ1-5
d_call: .
cdr3_length: 13
v_call: TRBV19

cdr3_aa: CATSASGLTYEQYF
clone_size: many
j_call: TRBJ2-7
d_call: TRBD2
cdr3_length: 14
v_call: TRBV24-1

cdr3_aa: CARGTGTGPGELFF
clone_size: many
j_call: TRBJ2-2
d_call: TRBD1
cdr3_length: 14
v_call: TRBV2

cdr3_aa: CASSPGLAGFLPYEQYF
clone_size: many
j_call: TRBJ2-7
d_call: TRBD2
cdr3_length: 17
v_call: TRBV6-4

cdr3_aa: CASSPGQGKAGYTF
clone_size: many
j_call: TRBJ1-2
d_call: TRBD1
cdr3_length: 14
v_call: TRBV12-3/TRBV12-4

cdr3_aa: CASSYSSRGSSYEQYF
clone_size: many
j_call: TRBJ2-7
d_call: .
cdr3_length: 16
v_call: TRBV6-2/TRBV6-3

cdr3_aa: CASSKDRLGYTF
clone_size: many
j_call: TRBJ1-2
d_call: .
cdr3_length: 12
v_call: TRBV11-1

cdr3_aa: CASSIGARDTQYF
clone_size: .
j_call: TRBJ2-3
d_call: .
cdr3_length: 13
v_call: TRBV7-2

cdr3_aa: CASSEWTGESNQPQHF
clone_size: many
j_call: TRBJ1-5
d_call: TRBD1
cdr3_length: 16
v_call: TRBV6-1

cdr3_aa: CSARGGPHAPNTEAFF
clone_size: many
j_call: TRBJ1-1
d_call: .
cdr3_length: 16
v_call: TRBV29-1